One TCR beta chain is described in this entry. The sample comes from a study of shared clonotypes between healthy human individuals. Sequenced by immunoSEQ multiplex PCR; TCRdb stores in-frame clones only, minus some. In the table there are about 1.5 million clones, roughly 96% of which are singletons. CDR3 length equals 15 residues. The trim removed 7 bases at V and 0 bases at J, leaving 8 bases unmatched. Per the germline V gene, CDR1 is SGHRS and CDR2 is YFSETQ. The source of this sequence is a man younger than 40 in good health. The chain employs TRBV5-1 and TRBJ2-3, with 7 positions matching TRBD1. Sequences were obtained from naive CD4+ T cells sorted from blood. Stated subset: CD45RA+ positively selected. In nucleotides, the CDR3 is TGCGCCAGCGATCTGACAGGGACCAGCACAGATACGCAGTATTTT. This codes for CASDLTGTSTDTQYF. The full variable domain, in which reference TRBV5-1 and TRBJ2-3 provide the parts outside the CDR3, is KAGVTQTPRYLIKTRGQQVTLSCSPISGHRSVSWYQQTPGQGLQFLFEYFSETQRNKGNFPGRFSGRQFSNSRSEMNVSTLELGDSALYLCASDLTGTSTDTQYFGPGTRLTVL.